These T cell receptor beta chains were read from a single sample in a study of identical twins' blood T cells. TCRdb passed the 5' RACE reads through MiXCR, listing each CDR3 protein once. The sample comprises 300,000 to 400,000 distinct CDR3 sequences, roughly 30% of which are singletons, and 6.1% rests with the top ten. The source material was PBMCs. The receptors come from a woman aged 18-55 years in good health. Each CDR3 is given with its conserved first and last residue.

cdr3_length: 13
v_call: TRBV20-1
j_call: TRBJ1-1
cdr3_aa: CSATYRGPTEAFF

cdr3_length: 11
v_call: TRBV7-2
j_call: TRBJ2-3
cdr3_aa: CASGLRDTQYF

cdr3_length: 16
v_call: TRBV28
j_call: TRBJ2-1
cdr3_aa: CASRGAGTSGYPEQFF

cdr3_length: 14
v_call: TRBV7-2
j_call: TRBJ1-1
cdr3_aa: CASSLSWGNTEAFF

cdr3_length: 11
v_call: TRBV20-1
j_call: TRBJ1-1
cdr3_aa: CSARGERGAFF

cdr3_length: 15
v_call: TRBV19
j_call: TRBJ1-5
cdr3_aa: CASGDRAKINQPQHF

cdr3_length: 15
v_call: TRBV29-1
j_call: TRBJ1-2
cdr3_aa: CSVENPRGLDYGHTF

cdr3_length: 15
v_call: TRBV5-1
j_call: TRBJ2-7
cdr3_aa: CASSLAPMDRSAMNF

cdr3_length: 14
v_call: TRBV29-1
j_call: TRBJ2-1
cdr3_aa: CSVEDQGARDEQFF

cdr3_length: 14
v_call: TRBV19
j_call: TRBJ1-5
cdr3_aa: CASSQGAKNQPQHF

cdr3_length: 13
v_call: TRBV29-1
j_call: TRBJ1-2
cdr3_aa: CSVEEAGAYGYTF

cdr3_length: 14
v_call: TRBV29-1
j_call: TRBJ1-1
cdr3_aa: CSVEGQGGVTEAFF

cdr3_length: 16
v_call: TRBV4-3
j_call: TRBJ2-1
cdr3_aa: CASSHQLAWVVNEQFF

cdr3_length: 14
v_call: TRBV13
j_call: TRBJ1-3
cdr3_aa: CASSLEDQRDTIYF

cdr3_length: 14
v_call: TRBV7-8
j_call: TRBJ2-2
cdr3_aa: CASAVEGRTGELFF

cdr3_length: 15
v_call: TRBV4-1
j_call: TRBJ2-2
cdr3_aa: CASSQGLAQTGELFF

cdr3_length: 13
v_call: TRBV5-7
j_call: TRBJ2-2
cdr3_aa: CASSARVTGELFF

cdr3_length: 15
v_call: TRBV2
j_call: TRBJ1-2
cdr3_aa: CASRYPTGGDYGYTF

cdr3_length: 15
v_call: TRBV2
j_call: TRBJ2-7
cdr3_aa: CASSVRLFFSYEQYF

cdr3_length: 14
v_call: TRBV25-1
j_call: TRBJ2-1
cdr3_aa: CASSGRRRGTEQFF

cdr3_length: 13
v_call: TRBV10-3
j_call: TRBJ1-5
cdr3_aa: CAISEQANQPQHF

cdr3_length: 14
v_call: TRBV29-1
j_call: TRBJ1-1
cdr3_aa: CSVEDAREWSEAFF

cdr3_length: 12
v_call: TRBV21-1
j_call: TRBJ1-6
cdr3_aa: CASSNKGSPLHF

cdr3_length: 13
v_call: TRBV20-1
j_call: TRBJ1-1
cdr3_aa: CSASPTGGTEAFF

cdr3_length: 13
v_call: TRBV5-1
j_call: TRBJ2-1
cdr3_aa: CASSARILDEQFF

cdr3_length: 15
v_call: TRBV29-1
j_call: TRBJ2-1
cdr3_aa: CSVESGSGGHNEQFF

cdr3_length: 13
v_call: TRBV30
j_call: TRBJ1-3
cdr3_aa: CACKAGAGNTIYF

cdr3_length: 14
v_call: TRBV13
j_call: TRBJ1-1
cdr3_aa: CASSLTGIGVEAFF

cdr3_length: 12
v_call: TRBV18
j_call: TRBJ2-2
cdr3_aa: CASSPRSGELLF

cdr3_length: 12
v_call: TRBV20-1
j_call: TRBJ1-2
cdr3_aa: CSAEGGDYGYTF

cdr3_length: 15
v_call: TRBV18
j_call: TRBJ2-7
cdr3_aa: CASSLSTQGRGEQYF

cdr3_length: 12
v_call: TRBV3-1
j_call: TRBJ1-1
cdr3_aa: CASSQASLEAFF

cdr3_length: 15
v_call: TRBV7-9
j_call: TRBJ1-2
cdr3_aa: CASSLAGRKPYGYTF

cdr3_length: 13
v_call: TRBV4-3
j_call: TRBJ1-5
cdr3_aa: CASSQDIRQPQHF

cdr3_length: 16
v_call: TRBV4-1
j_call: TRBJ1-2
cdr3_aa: CASSPSIQRSQLNYTF

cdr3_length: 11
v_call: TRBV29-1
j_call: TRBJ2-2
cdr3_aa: CSVFQGPELFF

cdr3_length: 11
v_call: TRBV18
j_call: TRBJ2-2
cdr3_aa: CASYDTGELFF

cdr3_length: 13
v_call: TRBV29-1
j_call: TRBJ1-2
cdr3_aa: CSVGGDRGSGYTF

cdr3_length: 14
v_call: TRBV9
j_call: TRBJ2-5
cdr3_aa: CASSVGGVQEAQYF

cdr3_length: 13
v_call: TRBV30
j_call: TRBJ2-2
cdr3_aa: CAGIPKNTGELFF

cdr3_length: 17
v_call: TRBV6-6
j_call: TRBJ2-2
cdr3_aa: CASSYSKNTGNTGELFF